This T cell receptor beta chain was sequenced during a study of control samples from healthy donors and cancer patients. Only in-frame clones appear in the TCRdb table, and some are missing; sequencing was by immunoSEQ multiplex PCR. This sample has some 100,000 clones, with less than 90% found just once. V shed 4 bases and J shed 1 base, with 26 bases lying between them. The germline V gene encodes CDR1 SGHRS and CDR2 YFSETQ. This CDR3 is 19 amino acids long. This TCR came from a woman in her 50s in good health. This chain links TRBV5-1 with TRBJ2-5; the D gene is possibly TRBD1 (6 bases). Sequenced: blood. CDR3 nucleotides: TGCGCCAGCAGCCACCCCTCAGCAACCCGGACAGCGTTCCAAGAGACCCAGTACTTC. It is translated as CASSHPSATRTAFQETQYF.